The 27 T cell receptor beta chains in this list originate from one sample, sequenced in a study of cytomegalovirus exposure and HLA in healthy donors. PCR used 60 Vbeta primers and 13 Jbeta primers. Assay used: immunoSEQ multiplex PCR; TCRdb lists only in-frame clones, some missing. The table records about 120,000 clones, 80% of them present only once. Material: PBMCs. The receptors were sampled from a female donor in good health and CMV-seronegative.

J is TRBJ1-6 and V is TRBV5-6, with D tentatively TRBD1 (6 bases). V dropped 1 base and J dropped 9 bases, with 11 bases sitting between them. The CDR3 length is 14 residues. The germline V gene has CDR1 SGHDT and CDR2 YYEEEE. CDR3 sequence reads: CASSLTGLRSPLHF. Here the CDR3 DNA reads TGTGCCAGCAGCTTGACAGGGCTCCGTTCACCCCTCCACTTT. The full variable domain, its missing parts supplied by reference TRBV5-6 and TRBJ1-6, is DAGVTQSPTHLIKTRGQQVTLRCSPKSGHDTVSWYQQALGQGPQFIFQYYEEEERQRGNFPDRFSGHQFPNYSSELNVNALLLGDSALYLCASSLTGLRSPLHFGNGTRLTVT.

This chain links TRBV7-3 with TRBJ2-7, with 8 bases aligning to TRBD1. CDR3 length: 13 residues. CDR1 is SGHTA and CDR2 is FQGTGA in the germline V gene. V trimming: 5 bases; J trimming: 5 bases; junction bases outside the gene matches: 5. The CDR3 region has the DNA TGTGCCAGCAGCCTCCAGGGGGCCCACGAGCAGTACTTC. It encodes CASSLQGAHEQYF.

The chain couples TRBV15 to TRBJ1-2; D gene uncertain. The CDR3 sequence is 9 residues long. Germline values: CDR1 LNHNV, CDR2 YYDKDF (reference sequence). The V end was cut by 8 bases, the J end by 5 bases, with 3 bases between. CDR3 amino acids: CATPYGYTF. For the CDR3, the DNA is TGTGCCACCCCTTATGGCTACACCTTC. Drawing the rest from reference TRBV15 and TRBJ1-2, the complete variable domain is DAMVIQNPRYQVTQFGKPVTLSCSQTLNHNVMYWYQQKSSQAPKLLFHYYDKDFNNEADTPDNFQSRRPNTSFCFLDIRSPGLGDTAMYLCATPYGYTFGSGTRLTVV.

This clone was seen a handful of times. The chain links TRBV5-1 to TRBJ2-2, with a weak D call TRBD1 (6 bases). The CDR3 covers 15 residues. V was clipped by 0 bases and J by 1 base, with 7 bases between them. Germline CDR1 reads SGHRS; CDR2 reads YFSETQ. The CDR3 DNA sequence: TGCGCCAGCAGCTTGGCAGGGGTGAACACCGGGGAGCTGTTTTTT. As protein: CASSLAGVNTGELFF.

This clone came up a few times. The rearrangement links TRBV20-1 to TRBJ1-1, with D perhaps matching TRBD1 (5 bases). V lost 6 bases, J lost 6 bases, and 11 bases lay in between. Germline CDR1 reads DFQATT; CDR2 reads SNEGSKA (reference sequence). This CDR3 has 11 residues. In nucleotides, the CDR3 is TGCAGTGCGCCGACAGTCGCTGAAGCTTTCTTT. Translation gives CSAPTVAEAFF.

The chain couples TRBV28 to TRBJ2-1; 14 bases line up with TRBD2. The germline gives CDR1 MDHEN, CDR2 SYDVKM. The CDR3 spans 15 residues. Trimming at V came to 2 bases and at J to 9 bases, leaving 3 bases not matched to a gene. CDR3 bases: TGTGCCAGCAGTTTAGGGACTAGCGGGAGACGTGAGCAGTTCTTC. Its protein product is CASSLGTSGRREQFF.

The rearrangement joins TRBV28 to TRBJ2-1, with D unresolved. The CDR3 is 12 amino acids. Germline CDR1 reads MDHEN; CDR2 reads SYDVKM. V lost 6 bases to trimming and J lost 8 bases, with 11 bases between them. In nucleotides, the CDR3 is TGTGCCAGCAGATCAGGTATCTATGAGCAGTTCTTC. Encoded protein: CASRSGIYEQFF.

This chain links TRBV7-9 with TRBJ1-5; D is undetermined. The germline V and J ends were trimmed by 6 bases and 6 bases, with 12 bases remaining between them. CDR1 and CDR2 (germline): SEHNR, FQNEAQ (reference sequence). This CDR3 is built from 13 residues. CDR3 nucleotide sequence: TGTGCCAGCAGACGGAGGGAGGGTCAGCCCCAGCATTTT. Translating gives CASRRREGQPQHF.

This clone was seen a few times. V and J are TRBV30 and TRBJ1-2, with D hard to call. Germline assignment: CDR1 GTSNPN and CDR2 SVGIG (reference sequence). V was shortened by 0 bases and J by 0 bases, with 8 bases between the two germline ends. This CDR3 spans 14 amino acids. The CDR3: CAWSVYNTNYGYTF. DNA of the CDR3: TGTGCCTGGAGTGTATATAACACTAACTATGGCTACACCTTC. Full variable domain (outside the CDR3, taken from reference TRBV30 and TRBJ1-2): SQTIHQWPATLVQPVGSPLSLECTVEGTSNPNLYWYRQAAGRGLQLLFYSVGIGQISSEVPQNLSASRPQDRQFILSSKKLLLSDSGFYLCAWSVYNTNYGYTFGSGTRLTVV.

This chain connects TRBV6-1 to TRBJ1-5; no firm D call. The ends were cut back, 3 bases at V and 0 bases at J, with 9 bases in the middle. From germline, CDR1 is MNHNS and CDR2 SASEGT. This CDR3 is 15 amino acids long. CDR3 region: CASSDFRFSNQPQHF. The CDR3 nucleotides read TGTGCCAGCAGTGATTTCCGGTTTAGCAATCAGCCCCAGCATTTT.

This clone was recorded only once. This rearrangement joins TRBV5-1 to TRBJ1-1, with D perhaps TRBD1 (6 bases). The CDR3 spans 14 residues. Trimming stripped 1 base from V and 6 bases from J, with 13 bases between. Germline CDR1 SGHRS, CDR2 YFSETQ. CDR3 protein: CASSLLIGGAEAFF. CDR3 sequence (DNA): TGCGCCAGCAGCTTGTTGATAGGGGGTGCTGAAGCTTTCTTT.

This clone was counted a few times. This sequence joins TRBV4-1 and TRBJ2-7, with TRBD2 matching over 10 bases. Germline assignment: CDR1 MGHRA and CDR2 YSYEKL. This CDR3 spans 16 amino acids. J gave up 4 bases and V 0 bases, and 6 bases lay outside the gene matches. The CDR3 protein is CASSQEPSGRWYEQYF. CDR3 DNA sequence: TGCGCCAGCAGCCAAGAACCTAGCGGGAGATGGTACGAGCAGTACTTC.

This chain uses TRBV2 with TRBJ2-2; a weak D match, TRBD2 (6 bases). Trimming left V 7 bases short and J 6 bases short, with 12 bases between. The CDR3 spans 13 residues. Germline assignment: CDR1 SNHLY and CDR2 FYNNEI. CDR3 sequence reads: CASTEEGPGELFF. In nucleotides, the CDR3 is TGTGCCAGCACAGAGGAGGGGCCCGGGGAGCTGTTTTTT.

The chain uses TRBV6-1 and TRBJ2-5; 7 bases map to TRBD1. The end of the DNA is better explained by TRBJ2-7, so the J call may be wrong. The germline CDR1 and CDR2 sequences are MNHNS and SASEGT. This CDR3 is 14 amino acids long. The CDR3 nucleotides read TGTGCCAGCAGTGGTCAGGGGGTAACCTACGAGCAGTACTTC. Amino acid sequence: CASSGQGVTYEQYF.

The rearrangement links TRBV6-4 to TRBJ2-1; 8 nucleotides line up with TRBD2. Germline V gene data show CDR1 as MRHNA and CDR2 as SNTAGT. The CDR3 contains 15 residues. V lost 5 bases to trimming and J lost 2 bases; unmatched junction nucleotides: 5. CDR3 bases: TGTGCCAGCAGTTCCCAAGCGGGAGCCTACAATGAGCAGTTCTTC. Translation gives CASSSQAGAYNEQFF.

The chain recombines TRBV5-1 with TRBJ2-5, with D tentatively TRBD2 (5 bases). The germline V gene has CDR1 SGHRS and CDR2 YFSETQ. Trimming removed 7 bases from V and 7 bases from J, with 11 bases in between. CDR3 length: 11 residues. The DNA for the CDR3 is TGCGCCAGCGGGTTAGAGGGGACCCAGTACTTC. Its translation is CASGLEGTQYF.

This clone has only a few counts. This chain connects TRBV23-1 to TRBJ1-1; 7 nucleotides agree with TRBD1. TRBV23-1 is given ORF status, its function remaining uncertain. The CDR3 runs to 12 residues. The ends lost 6 bases at V and 4 bases at J; junction bases unmatched: 2. CDR3 sequence: CASRQGLTEAFF. As DNA, the CDR3 is TGCGCCAGCAGACAGGGGCTCACTGAAGCTTTCTTT.

The V and J genes are TRBV18 and TRBJ1-2, with D hard to call. The V end was cut by 6 bases, the J end by 0 bases, with 8 bases between. This CDR3 has 13 residues. Looked up from germline, CDR1 is KGHSH and CDR2 is LQKENI. The CDR3 reads CASSEGANYGYTF. The CDR3 region has the DNA TGTGCCAGCTCTGAGGGAGCTAACTATGGCTACACCTTC.

This chain joins TRBV10-3 and TRBJ2-7; tentative D call: TRBD1 (6 bases). V shed 7 bases and J shed 1 base, with 8 bases lying between them. This CDR3 contains 12 residues. Germline V CDR1 and CDR2: ENHRY, SYGVKD. CDR3 sequence: CAIKDSSYEQYF. CDR3 nucleotides: TGTGCCATCAAGGACAGTTCCTACGAGCAGTACTTC.

The chain joins TRBV19 to TRBJ2-2; TRBD1 agrees at 7 bases. The germline V gene has CDR1 LNHDA and CDR2 SQIVND (reference sequence). The CDR3 has 14 residues. V gave up 3 bases and J gave up 5 bases; unmatched junction bases: 3. CDR3 loop: CASSMTGRTGELFF. The CDR3 nucleotides are TGTGCCAGTAGTATGACAGGGCGGACCGGGGAGCTGTTTTTT.

This chain links TRBV19 with TRBJ1-2; a weak D match, TRBD1 (6 bases). The germline CDR1 and CDR2 sequences are LNHDA and SQIVND (reference sequence). The CDR3 extends over 13 amino acids. Trimming took 6 bases from V and 2 from J, leaving 10 bases between them. DNA for the CDR3: TGTGCCAGTAGCACAGGGCCCAACTATGGCTACACCTTC. Its protein product is CASSTGPNYGYTF. Based on the CDR3 plus reference TRBV19 and TRBJ1-2, the full variable domain is DGGITQSPKYLFRKEGQNVTLSCEQNLNHDAMYWYRQDPGQGLRLIYYSQIVNDFQKGDIAEGYSVSREKKESFPLTVTSAQKNPTAFYLCASSTGPNYGYTFGSGTRLTVV.

The CDR3 loop reads CASSPTGGYSYEQYF. The CDR3, as DNA: TGTGCCAGCTCACCAACGGGGGGATACTCCTACGAGCAGTACTTC. The genes are TRBV18 and TRBJ2-7; 7 bases are shared with TRBD2. Germline V gives CDR1 KGHSH, CDR2 LQKENI. J gave up 0 bases and V 2 bases, and 4 bases lay outside the gene matches. The CDR3 has 15 amino acids.

The gene calls are TRBV6-1 and TRBJ2-3; weak D call: TRBD1 (7 bases). Trimming cost V 6 bases and J 0 bases, with 13 bases left between them. The CDR3 contains 15 residues. Germline CDR1 MNHNS, CDR2 SASEGT. CDR3 region: CASRAQGGSTDTQYF. The CDR3 DNA reads TGTGCCAGCAGGGCTCAGGGGGGAAGCACAGATACGCAGTATTTT.

J is TRBJ1-6 and V is TRBV5-4, with 9 bases lining up with TRBD1. The CDR3 extends over 15 amino acids. The germline gives CDR1 SGHNT, CDR2 YYREEE (reference sequence). The trim removed 2 bases at V and 14 bases at J, leaving 11 bases unmatched. The CDR3 loop reads CASSFFGTGRSSLHF. CDR3 DNA: TGTGCCAGCAGCTTTTTTGGGACAGGGCGATCTTCCCTCCACTTT.

The chain employs TRBV7-3 and TRBJ2-1, with 9 bases identical to TRBD2. CDR1 is SGHTA and CDR2 is FQGTGA in the germline V gene. V shed 4 bases and J 4 bases; nucleotides not matched to a gene: 11. The CDR3 length is 17 residues. CDR3 nucleotide sequence: TGTGCCAGCAGCTCGGCCACAGCGGGAGGCGCTTACAATGAGCAGTTCTTC. This translates into CASSSATAGGAYNEQFF.

This rearrangement joins TRBV5-1 to TRBJ1-1; D is unresolved. Per the germline V gene, CDR1 is SGHRS and CDR2 is YFSETQ. Between the trimmed V and J ends, which lost 2 bases and 1 base, there was a span of 21 bases. This CDR3 is built from 18 residues. In DNA form, the CDR3 reads TGCGCCAGCAGCTTTGGTCAACTACATGACGAACCGAACACTGAAGCTTTCTTT. It codes for CASSFGQLHDEPNTEAFF.

The table lists this clone with a count of one. The chain has TRBV5-1 and TRBJ2-7; 8 bases map to TRBD1. With V trimmed by 4 bases and J by 3 bases, 6 bases remained unmatched. The germline CDR1 and CDR2 sequences are SGHRS and YFSETQ. The CDR3 extends over 14 amino acids. The CDR3 DNA is TGCGCCAGCAGCACAGGGGGTTCTGGCTACGAGCAGTACTTC. Translating gives CASSTGGSGYEQYF.